Given below is one T cell receptor (beta chain) in context. As originally analysed: Cell counts per sample came from amplifying reference gene primers. Assay: immunoSEQ multiplex PCR; the TCRdb copy retains only in-frame clones and omits some. V and J calls and clone size are copied from that table; D and trimming were computed from the DNA. This table has 300,000 to 450,000 clones, more than 70% appearing once. The CDR3 spans 16 residues. Germline CDR1 is MGHRA and CDR2 is YSYEKL. V was clipped by 0 bases and J by 0 bases, with 11 bases between them. The record originates from a study of blood T cell repertoires in COVID-19. Study details: Material from acute and convalescent COVID-19 was sourced from the United States, Italy and Spain. The analysed material was cDNA or gDNA that came from T cells, B-cell-depleted T cells, or PBMCs.

The specimen sequenced was peripheral blood. The source is a woman in her fifties or sixties with COVID-19, enrolled during active disease. The chain employs TRBV4-1 and TRBJ1-2; D is uncertain. The CDR3 bases are TGCGCCAGCAGCCAAGAGTATCTGTCCTCTAACTATGGCTACACCTTC. Translation: CASSQEYLSSNYGYTF.